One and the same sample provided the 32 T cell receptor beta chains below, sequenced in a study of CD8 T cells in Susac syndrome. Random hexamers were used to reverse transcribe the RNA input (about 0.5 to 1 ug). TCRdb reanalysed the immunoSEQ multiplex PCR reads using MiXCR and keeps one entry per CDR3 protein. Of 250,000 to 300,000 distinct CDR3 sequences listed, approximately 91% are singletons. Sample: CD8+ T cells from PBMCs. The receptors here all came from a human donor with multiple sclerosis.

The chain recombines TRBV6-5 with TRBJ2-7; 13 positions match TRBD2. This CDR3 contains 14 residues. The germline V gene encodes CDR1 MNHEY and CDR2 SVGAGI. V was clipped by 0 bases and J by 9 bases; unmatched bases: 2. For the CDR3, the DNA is TGTGCCAGCAGTTACTCGACTAGCGGGGGGCCGCAGTACTTC. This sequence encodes CASSYSTSGGPQYF.

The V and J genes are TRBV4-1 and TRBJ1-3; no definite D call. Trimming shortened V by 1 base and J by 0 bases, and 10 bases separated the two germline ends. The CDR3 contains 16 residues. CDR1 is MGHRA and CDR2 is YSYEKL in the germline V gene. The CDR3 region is CASSQVGGDSGNTIYF. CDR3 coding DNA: TGCGCCAGCAGCCAAGTCGGCGGTGACTCTGGAAACACCATATATTTT.

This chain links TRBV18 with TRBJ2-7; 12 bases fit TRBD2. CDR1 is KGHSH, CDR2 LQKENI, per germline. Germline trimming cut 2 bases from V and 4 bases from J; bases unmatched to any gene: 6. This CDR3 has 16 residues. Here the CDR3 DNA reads TGTGCCAGCTCACCAGTCAGGACTAGCGGGACTTACGAGCAGTACTTC. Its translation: CASSPVRTSGTYEQYF. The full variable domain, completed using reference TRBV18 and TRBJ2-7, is NAGVMQNPRHLVRRRGQEARLRCSPMKGHSHVYWYRQLPEEGLKFMVYLQKENIIDESGMPKERFSAEFPKEGPSILRIQQVVRGDSAAYFCASSPVRTSGTYEQYFGPGTRLTVT.

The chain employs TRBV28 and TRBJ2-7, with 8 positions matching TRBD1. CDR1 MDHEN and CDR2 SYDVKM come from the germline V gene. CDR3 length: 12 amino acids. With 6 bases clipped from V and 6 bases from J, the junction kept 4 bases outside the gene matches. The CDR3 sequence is CASSFRGREQYF. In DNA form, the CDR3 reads TGTGCCAGCAGCTTCAGGGGGCGCGAGCAGTACTTC.

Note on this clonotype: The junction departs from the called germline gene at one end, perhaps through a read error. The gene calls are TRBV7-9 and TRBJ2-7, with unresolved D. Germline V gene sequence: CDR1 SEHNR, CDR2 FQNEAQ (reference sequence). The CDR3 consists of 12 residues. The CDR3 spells CASSLYSHEQYF. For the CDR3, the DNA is TGTGCCAGCAGCTTATACTCCCACGAGCAGTACTTC.

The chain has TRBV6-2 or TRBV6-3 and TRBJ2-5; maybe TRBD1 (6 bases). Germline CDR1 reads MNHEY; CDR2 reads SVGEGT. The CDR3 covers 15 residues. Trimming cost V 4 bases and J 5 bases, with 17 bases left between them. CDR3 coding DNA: TGTGCCAGCAGTTCCCCGTCGCAGGGGCCGGAGACCCAGTACTTC. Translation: CASSSPSQGPETQYF.

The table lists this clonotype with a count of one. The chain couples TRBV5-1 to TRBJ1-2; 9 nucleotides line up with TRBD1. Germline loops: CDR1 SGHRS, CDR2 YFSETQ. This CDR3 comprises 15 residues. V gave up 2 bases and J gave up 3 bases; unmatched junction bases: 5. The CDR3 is CASSLGDRVDYGYTF. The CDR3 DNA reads TGCGCCAGCAGCTTAGGGGACAGGGTGGACTATGGCTACACCTTC.

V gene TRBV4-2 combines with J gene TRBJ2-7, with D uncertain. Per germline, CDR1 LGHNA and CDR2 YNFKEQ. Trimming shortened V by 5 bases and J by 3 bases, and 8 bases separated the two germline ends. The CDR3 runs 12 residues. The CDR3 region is CASSYTDYEQYF. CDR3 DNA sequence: TGTGCCAGCAGCTACACTGACTACGAGCAGTACTTC.

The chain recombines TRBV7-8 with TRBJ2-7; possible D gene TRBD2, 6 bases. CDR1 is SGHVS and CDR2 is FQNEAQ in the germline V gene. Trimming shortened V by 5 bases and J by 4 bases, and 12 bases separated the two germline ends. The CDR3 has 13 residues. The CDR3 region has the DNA TGTGCCAGCAGCCTGGGACTGAAATACGAGCAGTACTTC. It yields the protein CASSLGLKYEQYF.

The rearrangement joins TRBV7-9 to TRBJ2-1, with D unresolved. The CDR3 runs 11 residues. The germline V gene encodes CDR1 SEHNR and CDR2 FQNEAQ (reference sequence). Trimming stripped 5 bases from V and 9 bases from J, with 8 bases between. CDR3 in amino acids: CASSARAEQFF. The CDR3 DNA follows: TGTGCCAGCAGCGCAAGGGCTGAGCAGTTCTTC.

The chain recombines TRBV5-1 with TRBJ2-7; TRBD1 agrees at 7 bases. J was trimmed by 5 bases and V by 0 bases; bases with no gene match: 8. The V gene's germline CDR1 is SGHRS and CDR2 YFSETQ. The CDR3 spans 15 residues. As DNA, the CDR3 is TGCGCCAGCAGCTTGGTAGGGGGCGAGGGAAACGAGCAGTACTTC. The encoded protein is CASSLVGGEGNEQYF.

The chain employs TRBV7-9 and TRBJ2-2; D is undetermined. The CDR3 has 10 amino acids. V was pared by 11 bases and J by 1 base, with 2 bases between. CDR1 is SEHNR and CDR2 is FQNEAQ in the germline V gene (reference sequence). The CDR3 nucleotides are TGTGCCGGGAACACCGGGGAGCTGTTTTTT. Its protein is CAGNTGELFF.

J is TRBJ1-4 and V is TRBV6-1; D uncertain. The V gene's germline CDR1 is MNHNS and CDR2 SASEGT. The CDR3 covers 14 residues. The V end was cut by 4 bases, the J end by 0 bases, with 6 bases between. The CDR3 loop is CASSAGPTNEKLFF. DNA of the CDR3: TGTGCCAGCAGTGCCGGGCCAACTAATGAAAAACTGTTTTTT.

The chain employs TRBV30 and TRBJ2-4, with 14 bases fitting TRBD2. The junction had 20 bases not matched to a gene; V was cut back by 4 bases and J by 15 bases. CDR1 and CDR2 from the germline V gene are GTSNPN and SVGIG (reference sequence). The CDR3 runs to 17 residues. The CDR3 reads CAWTVGGTSGRIGHGYF. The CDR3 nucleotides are TGTGCCTGGACTGTTGGAGGGACTAGCGGGAGAATAGGTCACGGGTACTTC.

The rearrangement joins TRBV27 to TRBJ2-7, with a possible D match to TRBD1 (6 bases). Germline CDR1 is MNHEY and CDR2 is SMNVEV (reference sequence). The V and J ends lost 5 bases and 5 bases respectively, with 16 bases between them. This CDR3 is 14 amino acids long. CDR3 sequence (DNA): TGTGCCAGCAGTCCCCAGACAGGCTTCCACGAGCAGTACTTC. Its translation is CASSPQTGFHEQYF.

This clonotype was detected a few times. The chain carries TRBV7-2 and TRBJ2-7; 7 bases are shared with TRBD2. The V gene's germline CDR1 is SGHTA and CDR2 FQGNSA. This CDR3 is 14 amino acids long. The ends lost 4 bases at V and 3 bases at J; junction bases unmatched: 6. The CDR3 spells CASSSQTSSYEQYF. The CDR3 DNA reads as TGTGCCAGCAGCTCTCAGACTAGCAGCTACGAGCAGTACTTC.

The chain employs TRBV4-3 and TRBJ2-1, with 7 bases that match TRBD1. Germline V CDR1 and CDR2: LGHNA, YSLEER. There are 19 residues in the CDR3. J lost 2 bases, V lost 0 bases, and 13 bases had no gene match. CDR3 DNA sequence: TGCGCCAGCAGCCAAGAGATGCTCGTACAGGGGCTCACCTACAATGAGCAGTTCTTC. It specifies CASSQEMLVQGLTYNEQFF.

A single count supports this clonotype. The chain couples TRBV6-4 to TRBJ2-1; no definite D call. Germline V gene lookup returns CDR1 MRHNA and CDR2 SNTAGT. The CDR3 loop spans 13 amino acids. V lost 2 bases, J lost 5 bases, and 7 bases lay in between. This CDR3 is CASSDRSNNEQFF. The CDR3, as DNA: TGTGCCAGCAGTGACCGGTCAAACAATGAGCAGTTCTTC.

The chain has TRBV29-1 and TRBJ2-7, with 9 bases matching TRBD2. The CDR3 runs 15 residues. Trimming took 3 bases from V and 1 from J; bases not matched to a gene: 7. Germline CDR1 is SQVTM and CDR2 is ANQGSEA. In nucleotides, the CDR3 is TGCAGCGTTGACGTCGCGGGAGGGGGATCCTACGAGCAGTACTTC. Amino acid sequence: CSVDVAGGGSYEQYF.

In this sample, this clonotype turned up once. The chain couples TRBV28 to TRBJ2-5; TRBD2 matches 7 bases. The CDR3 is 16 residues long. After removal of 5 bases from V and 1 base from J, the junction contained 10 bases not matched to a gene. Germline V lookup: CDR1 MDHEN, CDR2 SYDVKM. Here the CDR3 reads CASSPPFGEGQETQYF. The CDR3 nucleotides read TGTGCCAGCAGTCCCCCGTTCGGGGAGGGCCAAGAGACCCAGTACTTC. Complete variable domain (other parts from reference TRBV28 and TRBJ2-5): DVKVTQSSRYLVKRTGEKVFLECVQDMDHENMFWYRQDPGLGLRLIYFSYDVKMKEKGDIPEGYSVSREKKERFSLILESASTNQTSMYLCASSPPFGEGQETQYFGPGTRLLVL.

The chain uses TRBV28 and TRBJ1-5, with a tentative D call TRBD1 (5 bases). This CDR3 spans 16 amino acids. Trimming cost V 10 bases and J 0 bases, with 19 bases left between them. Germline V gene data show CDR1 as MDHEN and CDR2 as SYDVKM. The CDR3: CATREERGYSNQPQHF. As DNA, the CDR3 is TGTGCCACCCGGGAGGAAAGGGGCTATAGCAATCAGCCCCAGCATTTT.

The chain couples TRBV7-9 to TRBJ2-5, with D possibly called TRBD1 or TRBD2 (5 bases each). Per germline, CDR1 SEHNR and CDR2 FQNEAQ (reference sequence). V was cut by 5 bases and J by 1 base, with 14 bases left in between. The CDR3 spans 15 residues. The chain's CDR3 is CASSARDGGQETQYF. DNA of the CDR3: TGTGCCAGCAGCGCCCGGGATGGGGGCCAAGAGACCCAGTACTTC.

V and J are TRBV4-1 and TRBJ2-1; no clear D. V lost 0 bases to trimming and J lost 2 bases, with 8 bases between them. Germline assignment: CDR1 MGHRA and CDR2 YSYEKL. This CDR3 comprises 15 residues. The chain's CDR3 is CASSQDLPAYNEQFF. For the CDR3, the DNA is TGCGCCAGCAGCCAAGATCTACCAGCCTACAATGAGCAGTTCTTC.

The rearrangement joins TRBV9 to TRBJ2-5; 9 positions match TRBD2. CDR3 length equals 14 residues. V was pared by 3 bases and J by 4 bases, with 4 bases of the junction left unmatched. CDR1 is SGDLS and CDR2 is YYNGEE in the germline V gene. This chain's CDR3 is CASSGGTSPETQYF. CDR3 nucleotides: TGTGCCAGCAGCGGCGGGACTAGCCCAGAGACCCAGTACTTC.

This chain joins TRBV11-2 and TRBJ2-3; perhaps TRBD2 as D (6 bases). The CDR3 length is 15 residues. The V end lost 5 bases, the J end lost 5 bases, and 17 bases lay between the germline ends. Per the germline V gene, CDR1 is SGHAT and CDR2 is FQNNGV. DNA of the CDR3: TGTGCCAGCAGCACCCGGGGGATCGCCGGAGATACGCAGTATTTT. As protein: CASSTRGIAGDTQYF.

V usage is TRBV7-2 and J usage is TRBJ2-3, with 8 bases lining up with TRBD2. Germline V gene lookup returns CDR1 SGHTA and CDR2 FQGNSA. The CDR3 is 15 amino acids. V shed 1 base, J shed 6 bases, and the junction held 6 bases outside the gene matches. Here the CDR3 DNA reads TGTGCCAGCAGCTTAGGTAGTAGCGGGACGGATACGCAGTATTTT. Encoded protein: CASSLGSSGTDTQYF.

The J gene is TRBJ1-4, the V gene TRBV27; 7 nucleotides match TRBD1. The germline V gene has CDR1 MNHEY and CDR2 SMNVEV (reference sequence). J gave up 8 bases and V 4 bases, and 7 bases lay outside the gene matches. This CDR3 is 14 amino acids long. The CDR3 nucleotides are TGTGCCAGCAGTTCACAGGGGATATGGGAAAAACTGTTTTTT. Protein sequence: CASSSQGIWEKLFF.

The CDR3 DNA follows: TGTGCCAGCAGCCTCTCGAGGGGTACCTACAATGAGCAGTTCTTC. Translated, it gives CASSLSRGTYNEQFF. The chain joins TRBV25-1 to TRBJ2-1; D tentatively reads TRBD1 or TRBD2 (5 bases each). CDR1 is MGHDK and CDR2 is SYGVNS in the germline V gene. Trimming left V 6 bases short and J 2 bases short, with 14 bases between. This CDR3 comprises 15 residues.

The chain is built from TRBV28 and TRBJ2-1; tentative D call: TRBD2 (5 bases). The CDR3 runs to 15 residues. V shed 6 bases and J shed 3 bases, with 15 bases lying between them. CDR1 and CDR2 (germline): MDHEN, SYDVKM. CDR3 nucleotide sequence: TGTGCCAGCAGCTTAGGGTCAGAGGGCTACAATGAGCAGTTCTTC. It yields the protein CASSLGSEGYNEQFF. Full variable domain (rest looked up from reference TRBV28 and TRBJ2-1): DVKVTQSSRYLVKRTGEKVFLECVQDMDHENMFWYRQDPGLGLRLIYFSYDVKMKEKGDIPEGYSVSREKKERFSLILESASTNQTSMYLCASSLGSEGYNEQFFGPGTRLTVL.

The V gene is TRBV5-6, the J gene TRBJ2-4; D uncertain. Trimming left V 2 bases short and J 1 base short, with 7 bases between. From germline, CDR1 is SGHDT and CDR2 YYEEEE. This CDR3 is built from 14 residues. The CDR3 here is CASSLYVAKNIQYF. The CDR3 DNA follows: TGTGCCAGCAGCTTATACGTCGCCAAAAACATTCAGTACTTC.

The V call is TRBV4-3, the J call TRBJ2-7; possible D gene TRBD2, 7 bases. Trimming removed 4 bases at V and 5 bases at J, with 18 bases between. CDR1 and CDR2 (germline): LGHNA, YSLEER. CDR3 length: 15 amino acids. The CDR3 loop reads CASSPQDRGGDEQYF. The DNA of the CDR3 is TGCGCCAGCAGCCCGCAAGACAGAGGGGGGGACGAGCAGTACTTC.

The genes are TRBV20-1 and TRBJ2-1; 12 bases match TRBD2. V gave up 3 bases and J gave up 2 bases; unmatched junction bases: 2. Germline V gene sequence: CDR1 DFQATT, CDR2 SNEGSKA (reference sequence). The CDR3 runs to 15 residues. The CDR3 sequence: CSARTSGGPYNEQFF. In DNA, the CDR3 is TGCAGTGCTAGGACTAGCGGGGGCCCCTACAATGAGCAGTTCTTC.